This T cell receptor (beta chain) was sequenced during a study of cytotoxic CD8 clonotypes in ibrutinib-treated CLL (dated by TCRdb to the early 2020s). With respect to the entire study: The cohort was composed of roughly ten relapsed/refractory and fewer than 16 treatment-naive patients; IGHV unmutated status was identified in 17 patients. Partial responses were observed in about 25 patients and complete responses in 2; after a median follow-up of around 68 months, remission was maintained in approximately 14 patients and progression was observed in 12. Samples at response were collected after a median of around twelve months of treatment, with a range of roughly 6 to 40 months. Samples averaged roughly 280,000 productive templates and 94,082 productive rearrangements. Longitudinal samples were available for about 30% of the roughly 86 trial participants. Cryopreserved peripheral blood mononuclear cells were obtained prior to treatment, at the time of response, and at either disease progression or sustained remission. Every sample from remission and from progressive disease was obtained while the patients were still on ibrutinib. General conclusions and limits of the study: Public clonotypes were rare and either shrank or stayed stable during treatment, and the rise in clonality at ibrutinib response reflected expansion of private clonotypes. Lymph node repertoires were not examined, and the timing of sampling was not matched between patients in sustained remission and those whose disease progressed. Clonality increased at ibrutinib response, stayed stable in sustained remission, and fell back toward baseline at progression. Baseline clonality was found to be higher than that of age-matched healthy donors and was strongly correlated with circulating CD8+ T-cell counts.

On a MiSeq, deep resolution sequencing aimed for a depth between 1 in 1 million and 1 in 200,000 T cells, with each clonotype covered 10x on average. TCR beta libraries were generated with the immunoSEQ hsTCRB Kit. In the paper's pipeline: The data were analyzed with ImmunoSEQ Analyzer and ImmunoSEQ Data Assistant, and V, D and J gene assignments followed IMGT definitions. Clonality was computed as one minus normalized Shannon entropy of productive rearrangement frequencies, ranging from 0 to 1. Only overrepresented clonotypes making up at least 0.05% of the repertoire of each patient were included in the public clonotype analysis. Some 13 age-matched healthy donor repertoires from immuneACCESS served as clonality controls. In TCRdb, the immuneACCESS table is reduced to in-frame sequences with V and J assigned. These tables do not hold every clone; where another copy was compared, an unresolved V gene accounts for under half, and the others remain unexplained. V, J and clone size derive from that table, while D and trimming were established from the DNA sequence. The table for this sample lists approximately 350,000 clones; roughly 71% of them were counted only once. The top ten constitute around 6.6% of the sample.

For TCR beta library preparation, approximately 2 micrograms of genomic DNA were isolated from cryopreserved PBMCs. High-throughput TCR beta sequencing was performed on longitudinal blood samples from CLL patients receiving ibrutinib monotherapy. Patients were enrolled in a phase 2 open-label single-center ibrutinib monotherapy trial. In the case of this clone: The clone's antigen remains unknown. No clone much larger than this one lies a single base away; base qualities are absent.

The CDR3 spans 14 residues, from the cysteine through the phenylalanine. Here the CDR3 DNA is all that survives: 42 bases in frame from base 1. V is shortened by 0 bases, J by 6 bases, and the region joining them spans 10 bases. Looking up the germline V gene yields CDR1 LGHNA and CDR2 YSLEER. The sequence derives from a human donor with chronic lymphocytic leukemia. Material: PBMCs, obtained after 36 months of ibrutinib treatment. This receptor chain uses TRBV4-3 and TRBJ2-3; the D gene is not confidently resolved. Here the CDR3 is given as CASSQEGYPDTQYF. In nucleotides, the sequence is TGCGCCAGCAGCCAAGAGGGTTATCCCGATACGCAGTATTTT.